The TCR beta chain described here comes from a study of blood T cell dynamics during melanoma immunotherapy (dated by TCRdb to about 2020). Regarding the study in general: The patients had metastatic melanoma and were given first-line pembrolizumab or nivolumab plus ipilimumab as standard of care in the United Kingdom. To find early correlates of response, the study profiled the peripheral T cell receptor repertoires of patients with metastatic melanoma both before and after one cycle of checkpoint inhibitor therapy. The training cohort consisted of consecutive patients, while an additional independent group of patients from the same centre was pooled to form an external validation set. The research as a whole found: Whether the T cell clones behind the repertoire changes were melanoma-specific or instead reflected general immune activation was something the study could not determine. A bifurcated reorganization of the PBMC repertoire at W3, with increased clonality or increased diversity, was observed in patients who later achieved disease control, unlike in progressors. The relatively small sample size was acknowledged as a potential limitation on generalization of the results.

Reading the label with the study, this specimen's time point is: pre-treatment baseline. Blood samples were taken at two points: before treatment (T0) and at week 3 (W3), which came after the first cycle of checkpoint blockade. Except for two patients with rapid clinical progression, response was assessed 12 weeks after the first infusion by RECIST 1.1; disease control meant complete response, partial response or stable disease. Any patient who had received prior systemic cancer treatment, was on concomitant immunosuppressant therapy or had synchronous other active malignancies was excluded. TCR beta was sequenced in both bulk PBMC and plasma cell-free DNA in order to track circulating cells as well as T cell turnover. Lymphoprep and SepMate tubes were used to isolate PBMC from blood, and red cell lysis was then performed. QIAamp DNA Blood Mini kits were used to extract DNA from PBMC and from sorted T cell subsets.

Of note for this clone: Its cognate antigen has yet to be identified. Base-call qualities are not available, and no considerably larger clone is one nucleotide away.

CDR1 and CDR2, looked up from the germline V gene, are SGHRS and YFSETQ. V and J lose 0 bases and 2 bases, and a span of 11 bases separates them. The CDR3 starts with the cysteine, ends with the phenylalanine, and has 15 residues. CDR3 DNA only is kept here, 45 bases in frame from base 1. Every bulk PBMC sample was loaded with the same fixed amount of around 400 ng of DNA. TCR beta CDR3 sequences were amplified from genomic DNA using the immunoSEQ TCRb Assay kit according to manufacturer instructions. The KAPA Library Quantification Kit for Illumina platforms was used to quantify pooled libraries by qPCR. Sequencing of the pooled libraries was done on an Illumina NextSeq 500, with clustering at about 0.55-1.2 pM. As for the original processing: TCR data were analyzed using immunoSEQ ANALYZER and the R LymphoSeq package. A rearrangement efficiency score was calculated as productive divided by the sum of productive and non-productive CDR3 sequences. Clonality was measured with the Gini coefficient and diversity with the Renyi index at alpha=1, compared pairwise between timepoints within each patient. Clonal relatedness, based on an edit distance of 3, and repertoire similarity, based on the Bhattacharyya coefficient, were both computed in LymphoSeq. To classify response, a linear discriminant analysis based on week-3 changes in clonality and diversity was built using the R MASS and caret packages. TCRdb re-hosts the immuneACCESS table, in-frame sequences only. Its copies lack some clones; in the studies checked, an unresolved V gene accounts for under half of them, and the cause for the rest is not known. V and J calls and clone size are given by that table; D and trimming were obtained from the DNA. This sample comprises about 9,900 clones, approximately 86% of them detected only once. Approximately 12% of the sample is held by the ten biggest clonotypes.

The sequencing here drew on blood, taken from a patient treated with checkpoint blockade. This receptor was obtained from a human donor with melanoma. The chain joins TRBV5-1 to TRBJ2-5; the D gene remains uncertain. The DNA sequence reads TGCGCCAGCAGCTTGGGACAATCAAGGCAAGAGACCCAGTACTTC. The encoded protein is CASSLGQSRQETQYF.